One and the same sample provided the 18 T cell receptor beta chains below, sequenced in a study of OX40 agonist ivuxolimab in advanced cancers. TCRdb's table, derived via immunoSEQ multiplex PCR, lists solely in-frame clones and lacks some. This table holds 50,000 or so clones, about 78% found once. The specimen was CD4+ or CD8+ T cells sorted from blood, collected in a trial of the OX40 agonist ivuxolimab. The receptors come from an adult with an advanced solid tumor such as melanoma, head and neck, liver or kidney cancer.

V is TRBV29-1 and J is TRBJ2-1, with D perhaps TRBD1 (6 bases). The V gene lost 1 base and the J gene lost 3 bases, with 10 bases spanning the gap. The CDR3 has 14 amino acids. Germline V lookup: CDR1 SQVTM, CDR2 ANQGSEA. The CDR3 reads CSVEGTAFYNEQFF. CDR3 in DNA: TGCAGCGTTGAAGGGACAGCCTTCTACAATGAGCAGTTCTTC.

V gene TRBV7-2 combines with J gene TRBJ1-1, with 8 bases lining up with TRBD1. The V gene's germline CDR1 is SGHTA and CDR2 FQGNSA. The CDR3 extends over 15 amino acids. V trimming: 3 bases; J trimming: 1 base; junction bases outside the gene matches: 4. CDR3 nucleotides: TGTGCCAGCAGCTTCAGGGGGCGGGCGAACACTGAAGCTTTCTTT. This gives the protein CASSFRGRANTEAFF.

The sample holds one count of this clone. The gene calls are TRBV19 and TRBJ1-2, with D uncertain. The CDR3 consists of 15 residues. Germline loops: CDR1 LNHDA, CDR2 SQIVND (reference sequence). V shed 5 bases and J shed 4 bases, with 17 bases lying between them. CDR3 sequence: CASSLSVSLVYGYTF. The DNA of the CDR3 is TGTGCCAGTAGTCTCTCGGTGTCCTTAGTCTATGGCTACACCTTC. Supplemented by reference TRBV19 and TRBJ1-2, the full variable domain reads DGGITQSPKYLFRKEGQNVTLSCEQNLNHDAMYWYRQDPGQGLRLIYYSQIVNDFQKGDIAEGYSVSREKKESFPLTVTSAQKNPTAFYLCASSLSVSLVYGYTFGSGTRLTVV.

The chain joins TRBV29-1 to TRBJ2-7; 14 bases match TRBD2. CDR3 length: 14 amino acids. The J segment lost 9 bases and the V segment lost 4 bases, leaving 8 bases of the junction unmatched. Germline CDR1 is SQVTM and CDR2 is ANQGSEA. CDR3 protein: CSVASGLAGGGQYF. The CDR3 bases are TGCAGCGTTGCGAGTGGACTAGCGGGAGGCGGGCAGTACTTC.

This sequence joins TRBV11-2 and TRBJ2-7, with 13 bases fitting TRBD2. The V gene's germline CDR1 is SGHAT and CDR2 FQNNGV. V dropped 5 bases and J dropped 9; count of bases not matched to a gene: 7. The CDR3 extends over 14 amino acids. CDR3 nucleotides: TGTGCCAGCAGCCCGGGACTAGCGGGACGGCGGCAGTACTTC. It is translated as CASSPGLAGRRQYF. Full variable domain (missing parts from reference TRBV11-2 and TRBJ2-7): EAGVAQSPRYKIIEKRQSVAFWCNPISGHATLYWYQQILGQGPKLLIQFQNNGVVDDSQLPKDRFSAERLKGVDSTLKIQPAKLEDSAVYLCASSPGLAGRRQYFGPGTRLTVT.

In this sample, this clone turned up once. This chain connects TRBV7-8 to TRBJ1-3; 9 bases align to TRBD1. V was clipped by 1 base and J by 0 bases; unmatched bases: 4. Germline CDR1 reads SGHVS; CDR2 reads FQNEAQ. The CDR3 consists of 17 residues. The CDR3 DNA reads as TGTGCCAGCAGCTTAGGGGGGACAGGGTTCTCTGGAAACACCATATATTTT. Its protein product is CASSLGGTGFSGNTIYF. Looking up the rest from reference TRBV7-8 and TRBJ1-3 gives the full variable domain: GAGVSQSPRYKVAKRGQDVALRCDPISGHVSLFWYQQALGQGPEFLTYFQNEAQLDKSGLPSDRFFAERPEGSVSTLKIQRTQQEDSAVYLCASSLGGTGFSGNTIYFGEGSWLTVV.

This chain joins TRBV28 and TRBJ2-3; D perhaps matches TRBD2 (6 bases). Trimming took 4 bases from V and 9 from J, leaving 14 bases between them. CDR1 is MDHEN, CDR2 SYDVKM, per germline. This CDR3 region has 13 residues. The CDR3 region is CASSSPPGRTQYF. As DNA, the CDR3 is TGTGCCAGCAGTTCCCCCCCGGGGAGGACGCAGTATTTT.

The genes are TRBV2 and TRBJ2-7; 13 bases fit TRBD2. In germline, CDR1 is SNHLY, CDR2 FYNNEI. J was trimmed by 6 bases and V by 6 bases; bases with no gene match: 8. This CDR3 is built from 15 residues. The CDR3 here is CASSLTGLAGFEQYF. In nucleotides, the CDR3 is TGTGCCAGCAGCCTAACGGGACTAGCGGGATTCGAGCAGTACTTC.

The chain links TRBV20-1 to TRBJ1-1; perhaps TRBD1 as D (5 bases). V lost 6 bases to trimming and J lost 6 bases, with 11 bases between them. The CDR3 totals 11 residues. In germline, CDR1 is DFQATT, CDR2 SNEGSKA (reference sequence). The DNA of the CDR3 is TGCAGTGCCGGGGGGAGGCCTGAAGCTTTCTTT. It translates to CSAGGRPEAFF.

V gene TRBV4-1 combines with J gene TRBJ1-5, with 7 bases aligning to TRBD1. The CDR3 is made up of 15 amino acids. Germline V gives CDR1 MGHRA, CDR2 YSYEKL. V lost 0 bases and J lost 7; bases outside the gene matches: 6. The chain's CDR3 is CASSQEGGGGQPQHF. CDR3 DNA sequence: TGCGCCAGCAGCCAAGAGGGAGGGGGCGGCCAGCCCCAGCATTTT.

The V call is TRBV27, the J call TRBJ1-1; D is unclear. Deletions cut 5 bases from V and 1 base from J, with 11 bases between. This CDR3 comprises 14 residues. Looked up from germline, CDR1 is MNHEY and CDR2 is SMNVEV (reference sequence). The CDR3, as DNA: TGTGCCAGCAGTCCCTCGGGGAGGAACACTGAAGCTTTCTTT. This codes for CASSPSGRNTEAFF.

The gene calls are TRBV5-6 and TRBJ1-2, with 7 bases identical to TRBD1. The CDR3 is 14 amino acids. Per germline, CDR1 SGHDT and CDR2 YYEEEE. The ends lost 4 bases at V and 2 bases at J; junction bases unmatched: 5. The CDR3 protein is CASSPQQGNYGYTF. Written as DNA, the CDR3 is TGTGCCAGCAGCCCCCAACAGGGGAACTATGGCTACACCTTC.

V usage is TRBV6-6 and J usage is TRBJ1-1; maybe TRBD1 (5 bases). With 2 bases removed from V and 7 bases from J, the gap between germline ends came to 17 bases. The CDR3 totals 15 residues. The V gene's germline CDR1 is MNHNY and CDR2 SVGAGI (reference sequence). The CDR3 bases are TGTGCCAGCAGTTACACTCAGGGTTTGAGCGGTGAAGCTTTCTTT. This codes for CASSYTQGLSGEAFF.

This clone was seen only a few times. The chain is built from TRBV5-1 and TRBJ2-7; D perhaps matches TRBD2 (6 bases). The CDR3 extends over 15 amino acids. Trimming took 0 bases from V and 3 from J, leaving 13 bases between them. In germline, CDR1 is SGHRS, CDR2 YFSETQ. The CDR3 coding sequence is TGCGCCAGCAGCTTGGCCTCAACTAGCTACTACGAGCAGTACTTC. Translating it yields CASSLASTSYYEQYF.

The chain is built from TRBV6-5 and TRBJ2-3; possibly TRBD1 for D (6 bases). The germline gives CDR1 MNHEY, CDR2 SVGAGI. V lost 0 bases, J lost 2 bases, and 9 bases lay in between. The CDR3 length is 15 residues. This CDR3 is CASSYSRTVTDTQYF. As DNA, the CDR3 is TGTGCCAGCAGTTACTCAAGGACAGTCACAGATACGCAGTATTTT.

The rearrangement joins TRBV28 to TRBJ2-3; 7 bases line up with TRBD1. Per germline, CDR1 MDHEN and CDR2 SYDVKM. The CDR3 covers 16 residues. V dropped 8 bases and J dropped 0; count of bases not matched to a gene: 11. The CDR3 nucleotides read TGTGCCAGCGGCACGACAGGGAGCGGTAGCACAGATACGCAGTATTTT. Its protein product is CASGTTGSGSTDTQYF. Complete variable domain (other parts from reference TRBV28 and TRBJ2-3): DVKVTQSSRYLVKRTGEKVFLECVQDMDHENMFWYRQDPGLGLRLIYFSYDVKMKEKGDIPEGYSVSREKKERFSLILESASTNQTSMYLCASGTTGSGSTDTQYFGPGTRLTVL.

The J gene is TRBJ2-3, the V gene TRBV9; the D gene is possibly TRBD2 (7 bases). Trimming stripped 4 bases from V and 7 bases from J, with 28 bases between. The V gene's germline CDR1 is SGDLS and CDR2 YYNGEE. CDR3 length: 18 amino acids. CDR3 coding DNA: TGTGCCAGCAGCCCCCGGGGGGCGGGAGATGGAAGCATATATACGCAGTATTTT. This codes for CASSPRGAGDGSIYTQYF.

The genes are TRBV2 and TRBJ1-2, with D possibly being TRBD1 (5 bases). Germline CDR1 SNHLY, CDR2 FYNNEI. V gave up 2 bases and J gave up 11 bases, with 24 bases separating them. The CDR3 runs 16 residues. CDR3 region: CASSELWGGRAVLYTF. In DNA form, the CDR3 reads TGTGCCAGCAGTGAATTGTGGGGGGGACGGGCGGTTTTGTACACCTTC.